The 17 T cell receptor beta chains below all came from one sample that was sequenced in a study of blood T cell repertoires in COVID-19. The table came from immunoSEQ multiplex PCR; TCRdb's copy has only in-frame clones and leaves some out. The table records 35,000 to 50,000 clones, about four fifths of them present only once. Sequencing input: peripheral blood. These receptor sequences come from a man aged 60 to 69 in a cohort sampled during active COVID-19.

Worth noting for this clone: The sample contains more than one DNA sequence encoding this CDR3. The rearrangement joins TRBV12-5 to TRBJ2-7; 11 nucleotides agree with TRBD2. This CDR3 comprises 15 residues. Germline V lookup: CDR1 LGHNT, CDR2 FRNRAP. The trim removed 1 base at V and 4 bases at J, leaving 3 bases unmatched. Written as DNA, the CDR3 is TGTGCTAGTGGTTTGGGCGGGACTAGCGGTTACGAGCAGTACTTC. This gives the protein CASGLGGTSGYEQYF. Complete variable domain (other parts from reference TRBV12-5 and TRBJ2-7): DARVTQTPRHKVTEMGQEVTMRCQPILGHNTVFWYRQTMMQGLELLAYFRNRAPLDDSGMPKDRFSAEMPDATLATLKIQPSEPRDSAVYFCASGLGGTSGYEQYFGPGTRLTVT.

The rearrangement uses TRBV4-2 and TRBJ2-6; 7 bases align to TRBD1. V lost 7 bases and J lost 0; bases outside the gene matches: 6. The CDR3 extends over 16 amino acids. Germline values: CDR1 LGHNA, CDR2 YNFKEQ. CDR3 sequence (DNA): TGTGCCAGCACCCAGACAGGGCCCTCTGGGGCCAACGTCCTGACTTTC. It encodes CASTQTGPSGANVLTF.

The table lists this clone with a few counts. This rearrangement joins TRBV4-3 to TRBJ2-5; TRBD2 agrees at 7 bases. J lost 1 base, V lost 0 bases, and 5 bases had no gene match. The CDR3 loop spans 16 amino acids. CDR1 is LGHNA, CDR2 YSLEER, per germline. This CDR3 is CASSQDPGGTQETQYF. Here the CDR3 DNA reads TGCGCCAGCAGCCAAGATCCGGGAGGCACCCAAGAGACCCAGTACTTC.

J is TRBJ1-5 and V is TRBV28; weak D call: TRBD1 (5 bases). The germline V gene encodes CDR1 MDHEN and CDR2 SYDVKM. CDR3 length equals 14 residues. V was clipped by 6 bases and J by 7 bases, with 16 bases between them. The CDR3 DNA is TGTGCCAGCAGGTTGGGCAGGGATGGCCAGCCCCAGCATTTT. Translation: CASRLGRDGQPQHF.

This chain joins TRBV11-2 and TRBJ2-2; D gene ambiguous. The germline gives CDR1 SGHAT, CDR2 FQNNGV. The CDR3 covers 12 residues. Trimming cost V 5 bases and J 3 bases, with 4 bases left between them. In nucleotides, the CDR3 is TGTGCCAGCAGCCCCTACACCGGGGAGCTGTTTTTT. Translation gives CASSPYTGELFF.

The CDR3 protein is CASSKTGGNYGYTF. In DNA form, the CDR3 reads TGTGCCAGCAGTAAGACAGGGGGGAACTATGGCTACACCTTC. V gene TRBV2 combines with J gene TRBJ1-2; 9 bases are a match to TRBD1. V shed 5 bases and J 2 bases; nucleotides not matched to a gene: 3. This CDR3 has 14 amino acids. Germline CDR1 is SNHLY and CDR2 is FYNNEI.

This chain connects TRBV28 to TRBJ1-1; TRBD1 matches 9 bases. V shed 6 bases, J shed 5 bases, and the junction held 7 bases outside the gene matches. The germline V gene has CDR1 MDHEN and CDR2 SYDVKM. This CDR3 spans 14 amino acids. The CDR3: CASRPGQGITEAFF. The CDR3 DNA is TGTGCCAGCAGACCGGGACAGGGTATAACTGAAGCTTTCTTT. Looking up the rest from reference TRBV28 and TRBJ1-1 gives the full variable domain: DVKVTQSSRYLVKRTGEKVFLECVQDMDHENMFWYRQDPGLGLRLIYFSYDVKMKEKGDIPEGYSVSREKKERFSLILESASTNQTSMYLCASRPGQGITEAFFGQGTRLTVV.

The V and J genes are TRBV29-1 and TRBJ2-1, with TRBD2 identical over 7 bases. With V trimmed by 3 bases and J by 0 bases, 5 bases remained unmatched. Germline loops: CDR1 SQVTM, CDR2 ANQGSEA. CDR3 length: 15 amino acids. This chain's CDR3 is CSVEGGSVSYNEQFF. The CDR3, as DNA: TGCAGCGTTGAGGGGGGGAGTGTCTCCTACAATGAGCAGTTCTTC.

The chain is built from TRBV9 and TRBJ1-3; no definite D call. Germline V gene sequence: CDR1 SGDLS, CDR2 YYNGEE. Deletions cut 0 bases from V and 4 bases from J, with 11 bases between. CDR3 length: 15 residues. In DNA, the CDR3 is TGTGCCAGCAGCGTAGGTACGGCAGGCGGAAACACCATATATTTT. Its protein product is CASSVGTAGGNTIYF.

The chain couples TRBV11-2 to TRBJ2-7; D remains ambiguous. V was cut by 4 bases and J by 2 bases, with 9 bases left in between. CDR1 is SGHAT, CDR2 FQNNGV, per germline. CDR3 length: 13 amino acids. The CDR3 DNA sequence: TGTGCCAGCAGCTACGGCGACACCTACGAGCAGTACTTC. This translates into CASSYGDTYEQYF.

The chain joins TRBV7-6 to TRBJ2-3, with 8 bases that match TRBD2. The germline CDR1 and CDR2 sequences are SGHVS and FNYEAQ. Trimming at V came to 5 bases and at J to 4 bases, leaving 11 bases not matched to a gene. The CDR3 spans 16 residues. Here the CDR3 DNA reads TGTGCCAGCAGCCCCGAAAGCGGGGGATGGGCAGATACGCAGTATTTT. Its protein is CASSPESGGWADTQYF.

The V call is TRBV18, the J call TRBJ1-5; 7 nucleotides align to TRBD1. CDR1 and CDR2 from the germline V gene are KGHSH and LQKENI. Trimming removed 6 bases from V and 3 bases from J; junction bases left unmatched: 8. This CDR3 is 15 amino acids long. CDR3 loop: CASSPSRGDNQPQHF. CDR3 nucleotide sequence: TGTGCCAGCTCCCCGAGCAGGGGGGACAATCAGCCCCAGCATTTT.

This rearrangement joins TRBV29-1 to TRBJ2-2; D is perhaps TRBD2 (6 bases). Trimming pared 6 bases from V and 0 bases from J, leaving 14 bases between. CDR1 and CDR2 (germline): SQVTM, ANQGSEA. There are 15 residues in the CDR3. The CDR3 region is CSVSGRGANTGELFF. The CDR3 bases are TGCAGCGTCAGTGGACGCGGGGCGAACACCGGGGAGCTGTTTTTT.

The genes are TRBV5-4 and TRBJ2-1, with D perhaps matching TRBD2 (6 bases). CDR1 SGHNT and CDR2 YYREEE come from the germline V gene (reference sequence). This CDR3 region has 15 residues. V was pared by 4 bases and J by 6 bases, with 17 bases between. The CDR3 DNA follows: TGTGCCAGCAGCGAGGACACCATAGCGGCCAATGAGCAGTTCTTC. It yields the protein CASSEDTIAANEQFF.

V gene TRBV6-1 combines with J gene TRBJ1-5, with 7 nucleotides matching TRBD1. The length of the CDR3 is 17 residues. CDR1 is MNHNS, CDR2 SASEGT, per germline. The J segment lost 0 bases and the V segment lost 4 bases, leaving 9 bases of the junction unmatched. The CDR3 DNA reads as TGTGCCAGCAGTGCCTTTGGCAGGGGGACTAGCAATCAGCCCCAGCATTTT. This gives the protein CASSAFGRGTSNQPQHF.

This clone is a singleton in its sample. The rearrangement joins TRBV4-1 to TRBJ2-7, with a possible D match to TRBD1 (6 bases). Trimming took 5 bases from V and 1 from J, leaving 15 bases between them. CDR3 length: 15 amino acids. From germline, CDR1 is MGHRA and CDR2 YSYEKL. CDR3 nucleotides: TGCGCCAGCAGCTTGACAGGCTCAGAGTCCTACGAGCAGTACTTC. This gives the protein CASSLTGSESYEQYF.

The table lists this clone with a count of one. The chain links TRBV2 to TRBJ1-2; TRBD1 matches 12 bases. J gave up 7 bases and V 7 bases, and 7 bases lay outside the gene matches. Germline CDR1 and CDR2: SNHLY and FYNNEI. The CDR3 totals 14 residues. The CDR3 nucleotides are TGTGCCAGCAACCGGGGACAGGGGGCAGGTGGCTACACCTTC. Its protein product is CASNRGQGAGGYTF.